This TCR beta chain derives from a study of technical replicates of blood from several donors. This CDR3 has 15 residues. V lost 4 bases, J lost 4 bases, and 14 bases lay in between. Germline assignment: CDR1 MNHEY and CDR2 SMNVEV (reference sequence). TCRdb's table, derived via immunoSEQ multiplex PCR, lists solely in-frame clones and lacks some. The sample includes approximately 75,000 clones, approximately 97% of them seen just once. The receptor was isolated from a human donor in good health. The sample comprised T cells isolated from PBMCs. The rearrangement joins TRBV27 to TRBJ1-5; possibly TRBD1 for D (6 bases). CDR3 in amino acids: CASSSPGQSNQPQHF. DNA for the CDR3: TGTGCCAGCAGTTCACCTGGACAGTCTAATCAGCCCCAGCATTTT.